The clone carrying this TCR delta chain is medium-sized. TCRdb repeated clone calling on the RT-PCR reads with CATT. The repertoire holds over 1,000 delta-chain clones, with 8.5% as singletons. These data come from a study of gamma-delta T cells after stem cell transplantation. CDR3 length: 18 residues. The V end was cut by 0 bases, the J end by 0 bases, with 11 bases between. The germline V gene has CDR1 GEAIGNYY and CDR2 EKD. The sample comprised gamma-delta T cells. The chain couples TRDV2 to TRDJ3; D possibly corresponds to TRDD3 (5 bases). The receptor's source is a human donor. It is not recorded whose cells these are; they may come from a transplant donor. CDR3 bases: TGTGCCTGTGACACCGCGGGGACAAGCTCCTGGGACACCCGACAGATGTTTTTC. Amino acid sequence: CACDTAGTSSWDTRQMFF.